One sample yielded the 2 T cell receptor beta chains listed below, sequenced in a study of CXCR3-negative and CXCR3-positive naive CD8 T cells. Findings and limits, study-wide: Higher TRB CDR3 hydrophobicity marked CXCR3-positive naive cells relative to CXCR3-negative naive cells.

5' RACE with UMI labels generated the TRB cDNA libraries. Reanalyzing the 5' RACE reads, TCRdb keeps one entry per CDR3 protein, without DNA. The ten top clones account for approximately 0.82%, within a sample of about 85,000 distinct CDR3 sequences. These receptors have no identified antigens. Specimen: naive CXCR3+ CD8+ T cells from blood. The subset denotes: CD45RO-CCR7+CD27+CD95- naive CD8+ T cells expressing CXCR3 (TNR3+). These receptors all come from a human donor in good health. Some clones in this sample may be carry-over from other donors' samples.

The J gene is TRBJ2-5, the V gene TRBV28; TCRdb gives TRBD1 as the D gene, but with no DNA this cannot be confirmed. The CDR3 runs to 15 residues. In germline, CDR1 is MDHEN, CDR2 SYDVKM. CDR3 region: CASSMGQGLQETQYF.

The chain combines TRBV9 with TRBJ1-4; TCRdb reports TRBD1, a call that lacks DNA to check it against. The germline V gene has CDR1 SGDLS and CDR2 YYNGEE. The CDR3 has 14 residues. CDR3 region: CASSATPTNEKLFF.